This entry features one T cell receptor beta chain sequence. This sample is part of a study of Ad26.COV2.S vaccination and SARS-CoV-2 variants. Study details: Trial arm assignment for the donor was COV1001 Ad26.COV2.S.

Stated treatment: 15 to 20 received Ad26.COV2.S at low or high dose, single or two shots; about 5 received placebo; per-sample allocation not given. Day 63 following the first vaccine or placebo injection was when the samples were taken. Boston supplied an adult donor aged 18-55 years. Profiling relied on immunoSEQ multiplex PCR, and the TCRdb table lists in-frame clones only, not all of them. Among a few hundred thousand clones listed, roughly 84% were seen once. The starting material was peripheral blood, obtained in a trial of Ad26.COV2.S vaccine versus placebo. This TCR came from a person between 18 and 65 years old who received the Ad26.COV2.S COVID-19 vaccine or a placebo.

The CDR3 loop reads CATSRDEAGQGSFF. In DNA form, the CDR3 reads TGTGCCACCAGCAGAGATGAAGCGGGCCAAGGGTCTTTCTTT. The chain has TRBV15 and TRBJ1-1, with D hard to call. Per germline, CDR1 LNHNV and CDR2 YYDKDF (reference sequence). V lost 0 bases to trimming and J lost 12 bases, with 17 bases between them. The CDR3 length is 14 residues.